Presented here are 4 T cell receptor beta chains from one specimen sequenced in a study of T cells after posttransplantation cyclophosphamide. Clones were sequenced by immunoSEQ multiplex PCR, and TCRdb holds only the in-frame ones, with some missing. The profile covers about 24,000 clones, none occurring a single time. Sequenced input: PBMCs. The source of these receptors is a woman aged 55 to 70 in good health, CMV-negative, and a related stem cell transplant donor.

This clone was counted between two and nine times. This chain uses TRBV27 with TRBJ2-5; TRBD2 matches at 8 bases. The CDR3 extends over 14 amino acids. The germline V gene encodes CDR1 MNHEY and CDR2 SMNVEV (reference sequence). V shed 5 bases, J shed 11 bases, and the junction held 13 bases outside the gene matches. The CDR3 sequence: CASSPPPPGGWQYF. CDR3 in DNA: TGTGCCAGCAGTCCCCCTCCGCCGGGAGGGTGGCAGTACTTC.

This clone was counted at least ten times. The CDR3 bases are TGCGCCAGCAGCAACCCCCCAGCGGGGGTCTACAATGAGCAGTTCTTC. This sequence encodes CASSNPPAGVYNEQFF. This sequence joins TRBV5-1 and TRBJ2-1; TRBD2 matches at 8 bases. The CDR3 is 16 residues long. Per germline, CDR1 SGHRS and CDR2 YFSETQ. The trim removed 4 bases at V and 3 bases at J, leaving 9 bases unmatched.

This clone showed up many times. CDR3 coding DNA: TGTGCCAGCAGCTTGGAGAGGGCGGGGGGGCCGTATACGCAGTATTTT. Translation gives CASSLERAGGPYTQYF. V and J are TRBV5-6 and TRBJ2-3; TRBD2 agrees at 9 bases. The CDR3 runs to 16 residues. CDR1 SGHDT and CDR2 YYEEEE come from the germline V gene. V shed 0 bases and J 7 bases; nucleotides not matched to a gene: 9.

The gene calls are TRBV7-9 and TRBJ2-5; 11 bases fit TRBD1. Germline trimming cut 5 bases from V and 0 bases from J; bases unmatched to any gene: 2. CDR3 length: 15 amino acids. Germline CDR1 SEHNR, CDR2 FQNEAQ (reference sequence). The CDR3 is CASSGTGGYQETQYF. In nucleotides, the CDR3 is TGTGCCAGCAGCGGGACAGGGGGGTACCAAGAGACCCAGTACTTC.